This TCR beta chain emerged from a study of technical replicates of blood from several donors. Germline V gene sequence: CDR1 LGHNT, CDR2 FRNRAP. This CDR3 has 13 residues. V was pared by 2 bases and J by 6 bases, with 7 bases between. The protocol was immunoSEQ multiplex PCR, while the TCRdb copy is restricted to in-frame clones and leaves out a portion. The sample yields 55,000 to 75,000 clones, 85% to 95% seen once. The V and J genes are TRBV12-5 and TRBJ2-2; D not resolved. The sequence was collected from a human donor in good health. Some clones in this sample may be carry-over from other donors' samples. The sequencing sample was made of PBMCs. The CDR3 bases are TGTGCTAGTGGTTTGTTGGGCGCCGGGGAGCTGTTTTTT. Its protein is CASGLLGAGELFF.